This entry features one T cell receptor (beta chain) sequence. The protocol was immunoSEQ multiplex PCR, while the TCRdb copy is restricted to in-frame clones and leaves out a portion. The sample lists about 12,000 clones; roughly 90% were seen once. These data belong to a study of blood T cell dynamics during melanoma immunotherapy. Time point meaning: week 3, after first cycle of checkpoint inhibitor. At 12 weeks after first infusion, RECIST 1.1 defined response for most patients. There are 14 residues in the CDR3. Germline V gene data show CDR1 as SNHLY and CDR2 as FYNNEI. This TCR came from a human donor with melanoma. This chain links TRBV2 with TRBJ2-5, with D perhaps TRBD1 or TRBD2 (6 bases each). The J call is uncertain, as TRBJ2-7 better fits the DNA end. The sequencing used blood, collected from a patient treated with checkpoint blockade. CDR3 nucleotide sequence: TGTGCCAGCAATCCAACAGGGAGGATATACGAGCAGTACTTC. Amino acid sequence: CASNPTGRIYEQYF.